This TCR beta chain was identified in a study of shared clonotypes between healthy human individuals (dated by TCRdb to about 2020). Turning to the overall study: A couple of women and a few men aged 18 to 49 years were included in the cohort. To increase sequencing depth and limit assay-specific biases, TCR repertoire library preparation and sequencing were carried out by different laboratories using diverse techniques. To estimate repertoire size and how much clonotype sharing occurs between individuals, the study deeply sequenced the blood TCR repertoires of a handful of healthy adults. Each donor's leukapheresis produced roughly between roughly 0.9 and 9 billion PBMCs. For each donor, CD4 naive and CD4 memory were each given three plates, CD8 naive was given two plates, and CD8 memory was given one plate. The paper as a whole reports these results and caveats: Estimated clonotype richness was generally larger for naive than for memory subsets. Because the study included only a small number of donors, the genetic and exposure-history diversity represented was limited. Sampling was restricted to blood, and TCR repertoires in tissue are likely to differ from TCR repertoires in blood. When several donors were compared, the shared fraction of clonotypes was approximately 5% for naive CD4, about 4% for naive CD8, more than 2% for memory CD4, and around 0.4% for memory CD8. Even with the large sequencing depth, rarefaction of the sorted-subset datasets indicated that sequencing was incomplete. Based on pairwise subsampling, the degree of clonotype sharing among donors was expected to be affected by sequencing depth. Compared with non-shared clonotypes, the clonotypes found in all four sorted-subset donors had higher generation probabilities.

Using the deep immunoSEQ assay, TCR CDR3 regions were amplified from genomic DNA by multiplex PCR. Extracted genomic DNA from each cell subset was spread evenly across all wells of several immunoSEQ 96-well plates, with each plate serving as a replicate. For sorted subsets, roughly 200 ng of genomic DNA, equivalent to roughly 33,000 T cell genomes, went into each replicate PCR. Purified libraries were quantified with a Qubit 3.0 fluorometer, sized on a Bioanalyzer 2100, and re-quantified with the KAPA Library Quantification kit. Every immunoSEQ 96-well plate was sequenced on a separate single-read 150-cycle Illumina NextSeq 550 flow cell. In the authors' own workflow: Because the immunoSEQ output held only junctional sequences and lacked quality scores, the filtering could not match the filtering applied to full-length reads. Sequences were annotated with PyIR, a Python wrapper for IgBLAST v1.9, using IMGT germline references to assign V/J genes and CDR3. Reads were removed for weak V/J assignments (E-value above 1e-6), missing CDR3, stop codons, out-of-frame junctions, or ambiguous translated residues. V3J clonotypes were defined as sequences sharing an identical inferred V gene, J gene, and CDR3 amino acid sequence. To compute the percentage overlap between repertoires, the number of shared unique clonotypes was divided by the size of the smaller repertoire. Repertoire richness was assessed with RTK rarefaction, the Chao1 estimator, and Recon v2.1 estimates of unobserved clonotypes. Generation probabilities were computed with OLGA for all TCRbeta clonotypes obtained by the gDNA method from several donors. TCRdb stores this immuneACCESS table with in-frame sequences only. Part of the clones is absent; in the studies checked, under half of the shortfall reflects unresolved V genes, and no reason is known for the rest. V and J calls and clone size come straight from that table; D and trimming were deduced from the DNA. This sample is represented by over 2 million clones; around 92% of them were singletons. The ten largest clones represent about 0.36% of the sample.

The germline V gene (reference sequence) supplies CDR1 SEHNR and CDR2 FQNEAQ. Spanning cysteine to phenylalanine, the CDR3 consists of 17 amino acids. Just CDR3 DNA is preserved here, 51 bases in frame from base 1. Trimming costs V 7 bases and J 0 bases, and their ends lie 20 bases apart. Healthy HIV-negative adults with no recently reported acute infections or vaccinations were included as donors. All donors were Caucasian adults living in Nashville, Tennessee, USA. CD4+ T cells were enriched by magnetic negative selection; naive cells were then positively selected on CD45RA, and the negative fraction formed the memory subset. Blood was collected by leukapheresis, and PBMCs were isolated by Ficoll-Histopaque density gradient centrifugation and then cryopreserved in liquid nitrogen vapor phase. Purity and quantity of every magnetically sorted T cell population were checked by analytical flow cytometry. Genomic DNA was isolated from every sorted fraction and measured by UV absorbance on a Nanodrop 2000c.

On this clone itself: Its target antigen remains unknown. Base qualities are not provided; no much larger clone lies one nucleotide away.

The sequence came from a man aged 18 to 29 in good health. Some clones in this sample may be carry-over from other donors' samples. The sequence is built from TRBV7-9 and TRBJ2-3; TRBD2 might be the D gene, on 5 matching bases. The sample taken for sequencing was naive CD4+ T cells from PBMCs. This sample's cell subset or site label indicates: CD45RA+ positively selected. The nucleotide sequence is given as TGTGCCAGCAACGGGGTTTTCGGTCGATGGAGCACAGATACGCAGTATTTT. Translated, this gives CASNGVFGRWSTDTQYF.